This T cell receptor beta chain was observed in a study of blood T cells in healthy people across ages. Study-level findings and limits: Versus aged donors, long-lived donors had higher diversity and more naive CD4+ cells.

Germline V gene data show CDR1 as MNHEY and CDR2 as SMNVEV (reference sequence). The CDR3 loop spans 16 amino acids. For this clonotype: Its cognate antigen is unknown.

A second roughly 6 to 11 cycle PCR used barcoded and J-beta primers. TCRdb processed the 5' RACE reads anew with MiXCR; each CDR3 protein has one entry. The data hold fewer than 800,000 distinct CDR3 sequences, with 20% to 25% observed a single time. The same sample was also studied in work on T cells of mothers and their children. From that report: Every mother supplied over 8 million TCR beta CDR3 reads and every child about 3 million.

Specimen: blood. This receptor was taken from a boy younger than 18 in good health. This chain connects TRBV27 to TRBJ2-5; TRBD1 agrees at 11 bases. The DNA end lines up better with TRBJ2-7; the J call may be wrong. The CDR3 bases are TGTGCCAGCAGTCAAGGACAGGGGGCAAGGGTCTACGAGCAGTACTTC. This translates into CASSQGQGARVYEQYF.